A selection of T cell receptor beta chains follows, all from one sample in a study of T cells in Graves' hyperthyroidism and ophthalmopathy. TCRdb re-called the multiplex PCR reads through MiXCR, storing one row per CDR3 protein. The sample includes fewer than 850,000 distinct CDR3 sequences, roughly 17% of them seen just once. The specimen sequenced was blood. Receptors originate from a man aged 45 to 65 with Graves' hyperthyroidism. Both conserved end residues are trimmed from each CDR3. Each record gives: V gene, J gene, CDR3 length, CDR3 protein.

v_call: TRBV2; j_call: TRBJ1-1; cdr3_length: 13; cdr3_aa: ASSEEVGSATEAF
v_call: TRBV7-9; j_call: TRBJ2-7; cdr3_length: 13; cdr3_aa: ASSLGQGFGYEQY
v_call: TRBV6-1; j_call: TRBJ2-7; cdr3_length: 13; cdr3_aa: ASSEEASGSYEQY
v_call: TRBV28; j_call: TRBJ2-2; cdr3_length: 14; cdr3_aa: ASSLARDRNTGELF
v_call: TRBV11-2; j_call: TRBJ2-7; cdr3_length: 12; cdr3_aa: ASSPGAGVGEQY
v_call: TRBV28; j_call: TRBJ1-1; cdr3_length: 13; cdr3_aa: ASGPQGGFFTEAF
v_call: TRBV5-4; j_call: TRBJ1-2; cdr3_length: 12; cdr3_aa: ASSLGVDRYGYT
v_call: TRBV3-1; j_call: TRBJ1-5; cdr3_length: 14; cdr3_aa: ASSQGTGASNQPQH
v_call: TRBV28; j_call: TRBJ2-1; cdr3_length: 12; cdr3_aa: AAEDRIGTIEQF
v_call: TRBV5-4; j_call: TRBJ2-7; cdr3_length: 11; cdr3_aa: ASSPMPEYEQY
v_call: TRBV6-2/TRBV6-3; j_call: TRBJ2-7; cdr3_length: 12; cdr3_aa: ASRPRGSIYEQY
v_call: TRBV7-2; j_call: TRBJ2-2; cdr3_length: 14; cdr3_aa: ASKQTSGRRTGELF
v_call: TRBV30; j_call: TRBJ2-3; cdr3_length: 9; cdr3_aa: AWVVGRTQY
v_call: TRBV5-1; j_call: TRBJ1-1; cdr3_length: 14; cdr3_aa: ASSLDQGFIYTEAF
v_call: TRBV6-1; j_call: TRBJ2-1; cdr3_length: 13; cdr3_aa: ASSPFRSSYNEQF
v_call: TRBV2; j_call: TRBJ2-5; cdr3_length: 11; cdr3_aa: ASTGTVQETQY
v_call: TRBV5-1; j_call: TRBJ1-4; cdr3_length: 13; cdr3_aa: ASSPGTGVNEKLF
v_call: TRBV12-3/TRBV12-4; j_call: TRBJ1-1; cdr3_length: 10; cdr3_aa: ASSFVGAEAF
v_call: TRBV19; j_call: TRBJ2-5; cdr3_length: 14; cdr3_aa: ASSGPGFSGKGTQY
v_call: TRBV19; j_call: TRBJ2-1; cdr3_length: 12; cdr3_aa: ASARELAYNEQF
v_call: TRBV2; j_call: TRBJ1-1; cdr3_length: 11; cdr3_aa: ASSRDQNTEAF
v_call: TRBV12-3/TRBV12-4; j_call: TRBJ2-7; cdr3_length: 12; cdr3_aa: ASSQGSYSYEQY
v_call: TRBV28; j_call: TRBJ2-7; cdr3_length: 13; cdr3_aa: ASSPGHRLPLEQY
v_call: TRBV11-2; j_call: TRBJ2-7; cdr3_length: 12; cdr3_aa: ASSPTRGSYEQY
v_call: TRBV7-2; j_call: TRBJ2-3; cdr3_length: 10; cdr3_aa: ACGDYTDTQY
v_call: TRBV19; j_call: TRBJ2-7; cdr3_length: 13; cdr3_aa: ASSHPGQGAGEQY
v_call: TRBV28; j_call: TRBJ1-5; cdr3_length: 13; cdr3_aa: ASSLLVYGNQPQH
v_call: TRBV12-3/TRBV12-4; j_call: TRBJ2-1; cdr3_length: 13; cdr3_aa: ASSFGGGSYNEQF
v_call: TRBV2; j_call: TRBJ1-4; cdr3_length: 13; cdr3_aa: ASSDLGAGNEKLF
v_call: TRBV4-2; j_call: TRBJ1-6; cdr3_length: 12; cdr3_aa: ASSQGGDLSPLH